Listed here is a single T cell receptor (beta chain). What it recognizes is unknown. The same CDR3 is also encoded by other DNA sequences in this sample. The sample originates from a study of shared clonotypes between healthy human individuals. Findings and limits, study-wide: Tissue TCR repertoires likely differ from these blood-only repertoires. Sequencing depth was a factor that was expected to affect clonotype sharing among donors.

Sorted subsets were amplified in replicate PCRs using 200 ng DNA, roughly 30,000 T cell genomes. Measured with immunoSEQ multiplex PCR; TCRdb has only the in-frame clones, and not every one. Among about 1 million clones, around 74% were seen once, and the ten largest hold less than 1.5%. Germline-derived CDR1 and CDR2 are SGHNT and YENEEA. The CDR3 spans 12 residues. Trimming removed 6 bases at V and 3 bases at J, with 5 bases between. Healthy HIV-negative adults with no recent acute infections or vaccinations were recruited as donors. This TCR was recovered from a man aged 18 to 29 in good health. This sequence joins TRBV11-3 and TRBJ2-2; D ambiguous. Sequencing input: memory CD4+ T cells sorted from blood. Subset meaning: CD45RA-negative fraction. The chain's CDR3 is CASSPYTGELFF. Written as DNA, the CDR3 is TGTGCCAGCAGTCCCTACACCGGGGAGCTGTTTTTT.